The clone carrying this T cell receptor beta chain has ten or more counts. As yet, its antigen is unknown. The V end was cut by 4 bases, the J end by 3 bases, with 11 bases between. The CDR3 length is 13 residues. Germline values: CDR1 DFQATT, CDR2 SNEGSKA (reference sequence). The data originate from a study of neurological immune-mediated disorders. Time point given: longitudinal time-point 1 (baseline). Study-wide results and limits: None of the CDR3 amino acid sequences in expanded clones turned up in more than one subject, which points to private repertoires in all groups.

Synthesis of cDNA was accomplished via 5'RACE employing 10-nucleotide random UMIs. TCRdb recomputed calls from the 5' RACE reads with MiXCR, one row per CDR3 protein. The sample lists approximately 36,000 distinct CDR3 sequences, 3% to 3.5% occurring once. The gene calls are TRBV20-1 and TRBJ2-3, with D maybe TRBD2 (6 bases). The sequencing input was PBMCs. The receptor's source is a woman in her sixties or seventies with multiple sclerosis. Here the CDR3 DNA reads TGCAGTGCTATAAGGGGAGGTACAGATACGCAGTATTTT. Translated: CSAIRGGTDTQYF.